The 30 T cell receptor beta chains below were found in one sample sequenced in a study of T cell changes during pregnancy in multiple sclerosis. Measured with immunoSEQ multiplex PCR; TCRdb has only the in-frame clones, and not every one. The repertoire includes roughly 24,000 clones, around 87% of them detected once, and 0.8% to 1.3% sits in the top ten. This specimen was CD4+ T cells from peripheral blood mononuclear cells, taken in the second trimester of pregnancy. These receptors all stem from a female donor in good health, enrolled as a control in a pregnancy study.

In this sample, this clone turned up a few times. The chain recombines TRBV10-3 with TRBJ1-5; possibly TRBD1 for D (6 bases). CDR3 length equals 13 residues. Germline V gene sequence: CDR1 ENHRY, CDR2 SYGVKD. Deletions cut 10 bases from V and 3 bases from J, with 13 bases between. For the CDR3, the DNA is TGTGCCAGCTCGGACAGCCTCAATCAGCCCCAGCATTTT. Translation gives CASSDSLNQPQHF.

The V gene is TRBV5-6, the J gene TRBJ2-1; 11 bases are shared with TRBD2. The CDR3 runs 18 residues. V lost 0 bases, J lost 2 bases, and 7 bases stayed unmatched. Germline V gives CDR1 SGHDT, CDR2 YYEEEE. CDR3 DNA: TGTGCCAGCAGCTTGGGTACTAGCGGGAGCCGGACCTACAATGAGCAGTTCTTC. Protein: CASSLGTSGSRTYNEQFF.

This chain uses TRBV7-9 with TRBJ1-5; D call uncertain. The CDR3 covers 15 residues. In germline, CDR1 is SEHNR, CDR2 FQNEAQ (reference sequence). Deletions cut 5 bases from V and 3 bases from J, with 14 bases between. CDR3 in amino acids: CASSLGPHPNQPQHF. CDR3 DNA: TGTGCCAGCAGCCTAGGGCCTCATCCCAATCAGCCCCAGCATTTT. The variable domain in full, with the rest retrieved from reference TRBV7-9 and TRBJ1-5, is DTGVSQNPRHKITKRGQNVTFRCDPISEHNRLYWYRQTLGQGPEFLTYFQNEAQLEKSRLLSDRFSAERPKGSFSTLEIQRTEQGDSAMYLCASSLGPHPNQPQHFGDGTRLSIL.

The V call is TRBV7-2, the J call TRBJ2-1, with a tentative D call TRBD1 (6 bases). Per germline, CDR1 SGHTA and CDR2 FQGNSA. Trimming left V 5 bases short and J 4 bases short, with 18 bases between. The CDR3 has 16 amino acids. The CDR3 DNA reads as TGTGCCAGCAGCGGGTGGGGTGCAGGGGATTACAATGAGCAGTTCTTC. It encodes CASSGWGAGDYNEQFF.

The chain uses TRBV19 and TRBJ1-2, with 12 bases lining up with TRBD1. Germline loops: CDR1 LNHDA, CDR2 SQIVND (reference sequence). J gave up 8 bases and V 9 bases, and 10 bases lay outside the gene matches. This CDR3 is 14 amino acids long. The CDR3 here is CASAPGQGALGYTF. For the CDR3, the DNA is TGTGCCAGCGCACCGGGACAGGGGGCATTGGGCTACACCTTC.

This rearrangement joins TRBV9 to TRBJ1-4; TRBD1 matches 7 bases. V shed 3 bases and J 8 bases; nucleotides not matched to a gene: 10. The germline CDR1 and CDR2 sequences are SGDLS and YYNGEE. The CDR3 is made up of 15 amino acids. CDR3 protein: CASSARTGLGEKLFF. In nucleotides, the CDR3 is TGTGCCAGCAGCGCGCGGACAGGTCTAGGAGAAAAACTGTTTTTT.

The chain couples TRBV9 to TRBJ1-2, with 7 bases that match TRBD1. The CDR3 is 14 residues long. Germline V lookup: CDR1 SGDLS, CDR2 YYNGEE. V trimming: 3 bases; J trimming: 2 bases; junction bases outside the gene matches: 4. CDR3 sequence (DNA): TGTGCCAGCAGCGAGTGGGGACAGAACTATGGCTACACCTTC. Translation gives CASSEWGQNYGYTF.

This chain connects TRBV19 to TRBJ2-6; TRBD1 aligns across 7 bases. Trimming took 4 bases from V and 0 from J; bases not matched to a gene: 3. CDR1 LNHDA and CDR2 SQIVND come from the germline V gene (reference sequence). CDR3 length equals 16 residues. CDR3 nucleotides: TGTGCCAGTAGTAGAGGACAGGCCTCTGGGGCCAACGTCCTGACTTTC. Amino acid sequence: CASSRGQASGANVLTF.

The gene calls are TRBV21-1 and TRBJ1-6; TRBD1, as called in the table, went unchecked against the DNA. TRBV21-1 is assigned pseudogene status. This CDR3 contains 15 residues. In nucleotides, the CDR3 is TGTGCCAGGCCCGAGGGGGGACAGGGGGATTCACCCCTCCACTTT. Translating gives CARPEGGQGDSPLHF.

Comments on this clone: Other DNA variants within this sample encode the same CDR3. This chain connects TRBV6-1 to TRBJ1-4; possible D gene TRBD1, 5 bases. Germline lookup yields CDR1 MNHNS and CDR2 SASEGT. This CDR3 region has 13 residues. The V end was cut by 10 bases, the J end by 7 bases, with 16 bases between. Here the CDR3 reads CAILGRLGEKLFF. CDR3 DNA: TGTGCCATCCTGGGGCGACTGGGTGAAAAACTGTTTTTT.

The DNA for the CDR3 is TGCGCCAGCAGCCGGACAGGACAGGTTGGTGACATTCAGTACTTC. It yields the protein CASSRTGQVGDIQYF. This chain joins TRBV4-3 and TRBJ2-4, with 7 positions matching TRBD1. J lost 8 bases, V lost 4 bases, and 11 bases had no gene match. Per the germline V gene, CDR1 is LGHNA and CDR2 is YSLEER. The CDR3 extends over 15 amino acids.

The chain carries TRBV25-1 and TRBJ2-3; 8 bases line up with TRBD1. CDR3 length: 14 amino acids. Losses at the gene ends were 5 bases for V and 5 bases for J; bases not matched to a gene: 6. CDR1 is MGHDK, CDR2 SYGVNS, per germline. The CDR3 loop reads CASSLDRVVDTQYF. CDR3 nucleotide sequence: TGTGCCAGCAGTCTGGACAGGGTTGTAGATACGCAGTATTTT.

The rearrangement links TRBV7-2 to TRBJ2-7, with TRBD1 matching over 10 bases. CDR1 is SGHTA, CDR2 FQGNSA, per germline. V lost 4 bases and J lost 7; bases outside the gene matches: 7. There are 14 residues in the CDR3. DNA for the CDR3: TGTGCCAGCAGCTCGAGACAGGGGGCGGGAGAGCAGTACTTC. Residues: CASSSRQGAGEQYF.

The J gene is TRBJ2-3, the V gene TRBV5-6, with D perhaps matching TRBD2 (5 bases). Trimming removed 4 bases at V and 6 bases at J, with 9 bases between. CDR3 length: 12 amino acids. Germline V gives CDR1 SGHDT, CDR2 YYEEEE. The CDR3, as DNA: TGTGCCAGCAGCAACGGACTGGATACGCAGTATTTT. Its translation is CASSNGLDTQYF.

The chain employs TRBV14 and TRBJ2-1; a possible D gene is TRBD2 (5 bases). Germline CDR1 is SGHDN and CDR2 is FVKESK. The ends were cut back, 3 bases at V and 4 bases at J, with 16 bases in the middle. The CDR3 runs 16 residues. CDR3 sequence reads: CASSHLLLRDYNEQFF. Written as DNA, the CDR3 is TGTGCCAGCAGCCACCTTTTACTCCGGGATTACAATGAGCAGTTCTTC.

This clone came up once. The V and J genes are TRBV13 and TRBJ2-1; 7 bases line up with TRBD1. The germline V gene has CDR1 PRHDT and CDR2 FYEKMQ (reference sequence). CDR3 length: 14 amino acids. The J segment lost 9 bases and the V segment lost 5 bases, leaving 10 bases of the junction unmatched. CDR3 sequence (DNA): TGTGCCAGCAGCCCGTACCGACAGGGAGCTGAGCAGTTCTTC. It specifies CASSPYRQGAEQFF.

The rearrangement joins TRBV4-2 to TRBJ1-2; the match to TRBD1 covers 8 bases. Trimming cost V 5 bases and J 2 bases; bases outside gene matches: 7. From germline, CDR1 is LGHNA and CDR2 YNFKEQ. The CDR3 runs 15 residues. The CDR3 DNA follows: TGTGCCAGCAGCGACCGGGACAGGCAAAACTATGGCTACACCTTC. Amino acid sequence: CASSDRDRQNYGYTF.

The chain couples TRBV5-6 to TRBJ2-1, with a possible D match to TRBD2 (5 bases). The CDR3 is 13 residues long. V lost 2 bases to trimming and J lost 7 bases, with 10 bases between them. The germline V gene encodes CDR1 SGHDT and CDR2 YYEEEE. Here the CDR3 DNA reads TGTGCCAGCAGCTTCTTTTGGGAGAATGAGCAGTTCTTC. Encoded protein: CASSFFWENEQFF.

The CDR3, as DNA: TGTGCCAGCAGCCTGACTCCCCGACCGGGACACCGAAAAGAGACCCAGTACTTC. Its protein is CASSLTPRPGHRKETQYF. The V and J genes are TRBV21-1 and TRBJ2-5; the table's D call, TRBD1, has no DNA check behind it. TRBV21-1 is annotated as a pseudogene. CDR3 length: 18 amino acids.

The CDR3 DNA follows: TGCGCCAGCAGCTCCGCGGGGGCCCGGAACACTGAAGCTTTCTTT. Translation gives CASSSAGARNTEAFF. The chain carries TRBV5-1 and TRBJ1-1; weak D call: TRBD1 (6 bases). V was cut by 3 bases and J by 1 base, with 13 bases left in between. The CDR3 extends over 15 amino acids. CDR1 and CDR2 (germline): SGHRS, YFSETQ.

V is TRBV27 and J is TRBJ1-1, with a weak D call TRBD1 (5 bases). Germline V gene data show CDR1 as MNHEY and CDR2 as SMNVEV (reference sequence). The ends were cut back, 0 bases at V and 6 bases at J, with 11 bases in the middle. The CDR3 sequence is 14 residues long. Here the CDR3 DNA reads TGTGCCAGCAGTTTATCCCCCGGGGGGGCTGAAGCTTTCTTT. The encoded protein is CASSLSPGGAEAFF.

This rearrangement joins TRBV7-2 to TRBJ1-6, with TRBD1 matching over 7 bases. The CDR3 has 14 amino acids. Germline V gives CDR1 SGHTA, CDR2 FQGNSA. V lost 4 bases and J lost 10; bases outside the gene matches: 7. The DNA of the CDR3 is TGTGCCAGCAGCTGGACAGGCTTTCCATCACCCCTCCACTTT. It specifies CASSWTGFPSPLHF.

Within the sample, this clone is medium-sized (0.01 to 0.1%). The chain employs TRBV10-3 and TRBJ2-3; 9 bases are a match to TRBD2. Per the germline V gene, CDR1 is ENHRY and CDR2 is SYGVKD. The V and J ends lost 7 bases and 0 bases, in that order; junction bases with no gene match: 8. The CDR3 spans 16 residues. CDR3 DNA sequence: TGTGCCATCACCCAAGTAGCGGGGGCTAGCACAGATACGCAGTATTTT. Protein sequence: CAITQVAGASTDTQYF.

V is TRBV11-1 and J is TRBJ2-1; 8 nucleotides agree with TRBD2. This CDR3 region has 18 residues. The germline V gene encodes CDR1 SGHAT and CDR2 FQDESV (reference sequence). V lost 4 bases to trimming and J lost 2 bases; unmatched junction nucleotides: 13. CDR3 nucleotides: TGTGCCAGCAGCTCCGGAGGAGGCGGGAGGTCTCCCTACAATGAGCAGTTCTTC. As protein: CASSSGGGGRSPYNEQFF.

This clone was recorded only once. The V gene is TRBV7-8, the J gene TRBJ1-1, with D maybe TRBD1 (5 bases). This CDR3 contains 13 residues. V lost 6 bases, J lost 1 base, and 9 bases lay in between. The V gene's germline CDR1 is SGHVS and CDR2 FQNEAQ. The CDR3 protein is CASRPTENTEAFF. CDR3 nucleotides: TGTGCCAGCAGACCGACAGAGAACACTGAAGCTTTCTTT.

The chain combines TRBV27 with TRBJ2-1, with 7 bases fitting TRBD2. Germline CDR1 reads MNHEY; CDR2 reads SMNVEV (reference sequence). This CDR3 is built from 16 residues. V lost 5 bases and J lost 0; bases outside the gene matches: 7. CDR3 coding DNA: TGTGCCAGCAGTCGACTAGCAGCGAGCTCCTACAATGAGCAGTTCTTC. Residues: CASSRLAASSYNEQFF.

The CDR3 DNA sequence: TGTGCCAGCAGCTGGGGGTCTGGCCAGGGGAATGGCTACACCTTC. Protein: CASSWGSGQGNGYTF. The chain couples TRBV5-6 to TRBJ1-2, with a possible D match to TRBD1 (6 bases). CDR1 and CDR2 from the germline V gene are SGHDT and YYEEEE. This CDR3 has 15 amino acids. V lost 3 bases and J 6 bases, leaving 18 bases between the germline ends.

The rearrangement uses TRBV4-2 and TRBJ2-5, with TRBD2 identical over 9 bases. With 0 bases clipped from V and 3 bases from J, the junction kept 26 bases outside the gene matches. Germline V gene data show CDR1 as LGHNA and CDR2 as YNFKEQ. There are 23 residues in the CDR3. The CDR3 DNA reads TGTGCCAGCAGCCAAGAAGGTCCGGTCCCTAGCGGGGCCCTTTTAGGCTCAAAAGAGACCCAGTACTTC. Amino acid sequence: CASSQEGPVPSGALLGSKETQYF.

V and J are TRBV11-2 and TRBJ1-6, with 8 bases matching TRBD1. Per the germline V gene, CDR1 is SGHAT and CDR2 is FQNNGV. The CDR3 spans 18 residues. J was trimmed by 3 bases and V by 3 bases; bases with no gene match: 10. The CDR3, as DNA: TGTGCCAGCAGCTTGTCACCCGCCGGGACAGGCTATAATTCACCCCTCCACTTT. Its translation is CASSLSPAGTGYNSPLHF.

This rearrangement joins TRBV28 to TRBJ2-7; possible D gene TRBD1, 6 bases. Germline V CDR1 and CDR2: MDHEN, SYDVKM. The ends were cut back, 6 bases at V and 2 bases at J, with 26 bases in the middle. This CDR3 is 18 amino acids long. The CDR3 region has the DNA TGTGCCAGCAGCCCTGCGGACAGTAGGCCGTTGTATACCTACGAGCAGTACTTC. Translated, it gives CASSPADSRPLYTYEQYF.